The 15 T cell receptor beta chains in this list originate from one sample, sequenced in a study of cytotoxic CD8 clonotypes in ibrutinib-treated CLL. TCRdb keeps only in-frame clones here, not all; method: immunoSEQ multiplex PCR. This sample has 150,000 to 200,000 clones; 81% occur once, and the top ten carry roughly 2%. Sequencing was performed on PBMCs, taken after 12 months of ibrutinib treatment. These TCRs come from a human donor with chronic lymphocytic leukemia.

J is TRBJ1-1 and V is TRBV6-5; no definite D call. The germline CDR1 and CDR2 sequences are MNHEY and SVGAGI. The CDR3 extends over 12 amino acids. In DNA form, the CDR3 reads TGTGCAGTGGGTTCGCTGAACACTGAAGCTTTCTTT. The encoded protein is CAVGSLNTEAFF.

V is TRBV7-8 and J is TRBJ1-2; 10 nucleotides match TRBD1. From germline, CDR1 is SGHVS and CDR2 FQNEAQ. The junction had 6 bases not matched to a gene; V was cut back by 5 bases and J by 6 bases. CDR3 length: 14 amino acids. This CDR3 reads CASSRTGGRHGYTF. CDR3 nucleotides: TGTGCCAGCAGCCGGACAGGGGGGCGGCATGGCTACACCTTC.

V and J are TRBV6-6 and TRBJ2-7; D is unresolved. The CDR3 loop spans 11 amino acids. With 5 bases removed from V and 6 bases from J, the gap between germline ends came to 8 bases. Germline assignment: CDR1 MNHNY and CDR2 SVGAGI (reference sequence). The CDR3 DNA sequence: TGTGCCAGCAGTACCCTTCTCGAGCAGTACTTC. As protein: CASSTLLEQYF.

The J gene is TRBJ1-1, the V gene TRBV9, with 8 bases matching TRBD1. This CDR3 comprises 15 residues. Germline CDR1 reads SGDLS; CDR2 reads YYNGEE. J lost 0 bases, V lost 4 bases, and 5 bases had no gene match. This chain's CDR3 is CASSKWTGLNTEAFF. The CDR3 DNA reads TGTGCCAGCAGCAAGTGGACAGGGTTGAACACTGAAGCTTTCTTT.

A remark on this clone: Other nucleotide sequences from this sample produce the same CDR3. The chain couples TRBV27 to TRBJ1-2; D may be TRBD1 (6 bases). The CDR3 loop spans 15 amino acids. Trimming removed 4 bases from V and 1 base from J, with 13 bases in between. Germline loops: CDR1 MNHEY, CDR2 SMNVEV (reference sequence). CDR3 nucleotides: TGTGCCAGCAGTTCACAGGGTACGGGTAACTATGGCTACACCTTC. Translated, it gives CASSSQGTGNYGYTF.

V gene TRBV28 combines with J gene TRBJ2-3, with TRBD1 as a possible D gene (6 bases). CDR1 and CDR2 (germline): MDHEN, SYDVKM. V lost 7 bases and J lost 1, with 15 bases in between. The CDR3 contains 15 residues. CDR3 region: CASTGTPAGTDTQYF. As DNA, the CDR3 is TGTGCCAGCACCGGGACACCAGCTGGCACAGATACGCAGTATTTT.

J is TRBJ2-1 and V is TRBV20-1; D gene ambiguous. Germline values: CDR1 DFQATT, CDR2 SNEGSKA (reference sequence). The CDR3 extends over 11 amino acids. V lost 6 bases and J 13 bases, leaving 16 bases between the germline ends. The CDR3 loop reads CSASTPREQFF. CDR3 bases: TGCAGTGCCTCGACTCCTAGGGAACAGTTCTTC.

This clone was recorded only once. The chain carries TRBV23-1 and TRBJ1-4; D is perhaps TRBD1 (5 bases). TRBV23-1 is treated as an ORF (open reading frame) with a function not yet certain. Trimming shortened V by 6 bases and J by 4 bases, and 12 bases separated the two germline ends. The CDR3 contains 14 residues. CDR3 nucleotides: TGCGCCAGCAGCCCCACTGACAGTAATGAAAAACTGTTTTTT. Translated: CASSPTDSNEKLFF.

The chain recombines TRBV13 with TRBJ2-3; 14 nucleotides agree with TRBD2. V lost 5 bases to trimming and J lost 2 bases; unmatched junction nucleotides: 9. CDR1 is PRHDT, CDR2 FYEKMQ, per germline (reference sequence). This CDR3 has 18 residues. CDR3 DNA: TGTGCCAGCAGCCCGGGACTAGCGGGGGAGGAGATCACAGATACGCAGTATTTT. This sequence encodes CASSPGLAGEEITDTQYF.

This clone was detected only once. V usage is TRBV28 and J usage is TRBJ2-5, with D possibly TRBD2 on 6 matching bases. CDR3 size: 13 residues. Germline V gene lookup returns CDR1 MDHEN and CDR2 SYDVKM. Trimming left V 2 bases short and J 3 bases short, with 7 bases between. The DNA of the CDR3 is TGTGCCAGCAGTTTAGGCGGGGAAGAGACCCAGTACTTC. Amino acid sequence: CASSLGGEETQYF.

The rearrangement uses TRBV6-4 and TRBJ2-6; maybe TRBD1 (6 bases). The ends were cut back, 0 bases at V and 10 bases at J, with 13 bases in the middle. The germline gives CDR1 MRHNA, CDR2 SNTAGT. This CDR3 has 15 residues. The CDR3 nucleotides are TGTGCCAGCAGTGACTCGGGGGCAACCCTGAACGTCCTGACTTTC. Its translation: CASSDSGATLNVLTF.

The CDR3 DNA sequence: TGTGCCAGTACCGCGACAGGGGGCTACAGTGAAGCTTTCTTT. Protein: CASTATGGYSEAFF. The rearrangement joins TRBV19 to TRBJ1-1; 10 nucleotides align to TRBD1. Unmatched junction bases numbered 9, after V lost 7 bases and J lost 7 bases. CDR1 and CDR2 from the germline V gene are LNHDA and SQIVND (reference sequence). This CDR3 is 14 amino acids long.

The genes are TRBV28 and TRBJ2-3; TRBD1 matches at 7 bases. Germline CDR1 is MDHEN and CDR2 is SYDVKM. The CDR3 is 14 amino acids. The V gene end was trimmed by 5 bases and the J gene end by 6 bases; junction bases not matched to a gene: 8. CDR3 coding DNA: TGTGCCAGCAGTGCCTACAGGGGAGAGGATACGCAGTATTTT. Translating gives CASSAYRGEDTQYF.

This chain uses TRBV10-3 with TRBJ2-2; 10 nucleotides align to TRBD2. The CDR3 loop spans 19 amino acids. Germline CDR1 is ENHRY and CDR2 is SYGVKD. V lost 7 bases to trimming and J lost 0 bases; unmatched junction nucleotides: 14. The CDR3 DNA reads as TGTGCCATCACTCGTCGGACTAGCGGACCCACTTCGAACACCGGGGAGCTGTTTTTT. As protein: CAITRRTSGPTSNTGELFF.

This clone was detected only a few times. J is TRBJ2-5 and V is TRBV29-1; D not certain. Between the trimmed V and J ends, which lost 4 bases and 1 base, there was a span of 10 bases. Germline loops: CDR1 SQVTM, CDR2 ANQGSEA. This CDR3 has 13 residues. In DNA, the CDR3 is TGCAGCGTTGGCCGAAACCTCCAAGAGACCCAGTACTTC. Translated: CSVGRNLQETQYF.